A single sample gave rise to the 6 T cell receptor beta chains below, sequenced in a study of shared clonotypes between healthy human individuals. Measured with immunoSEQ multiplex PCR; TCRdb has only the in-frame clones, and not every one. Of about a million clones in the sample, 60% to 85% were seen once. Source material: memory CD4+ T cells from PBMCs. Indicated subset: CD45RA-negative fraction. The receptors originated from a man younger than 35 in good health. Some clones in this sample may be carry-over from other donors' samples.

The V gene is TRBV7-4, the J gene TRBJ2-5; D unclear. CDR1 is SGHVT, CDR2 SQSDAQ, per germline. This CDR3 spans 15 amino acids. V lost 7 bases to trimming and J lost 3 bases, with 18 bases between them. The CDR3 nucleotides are TGTGCCAGCACCTTCGAACCGGGCAGAAAAGAGACCCAGTACTTC. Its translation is CASTFEPGRKETQYF.

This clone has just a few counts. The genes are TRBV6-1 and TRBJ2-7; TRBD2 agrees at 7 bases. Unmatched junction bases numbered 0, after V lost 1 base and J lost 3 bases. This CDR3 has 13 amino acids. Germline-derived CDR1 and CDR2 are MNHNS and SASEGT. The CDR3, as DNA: TGTGCCAGCAGTGAAGGGGACTACTACGAGCAGTACTTC. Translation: CASSEGDYYEQYF.

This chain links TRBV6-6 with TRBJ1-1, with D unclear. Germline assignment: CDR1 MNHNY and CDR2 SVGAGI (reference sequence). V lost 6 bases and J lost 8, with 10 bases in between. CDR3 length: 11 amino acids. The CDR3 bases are TGTGCCAGCAGCAATACCGGAGAAGCTTTCTTT. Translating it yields CASSNTGEAFF.

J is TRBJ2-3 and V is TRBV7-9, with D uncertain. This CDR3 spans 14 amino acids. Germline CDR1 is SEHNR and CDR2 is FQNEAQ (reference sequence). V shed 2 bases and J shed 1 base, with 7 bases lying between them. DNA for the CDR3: TGTGCCAGCAGCTTATTCACCGGCACAGATACGCAGTATTTT. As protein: CASSLFTGTDTQYF.

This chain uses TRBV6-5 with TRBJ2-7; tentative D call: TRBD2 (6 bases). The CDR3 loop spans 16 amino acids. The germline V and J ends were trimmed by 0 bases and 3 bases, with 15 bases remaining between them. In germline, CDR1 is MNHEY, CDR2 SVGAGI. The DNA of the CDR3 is TGTGCCAGCAGTTACTCGTACACTAGCAGATACTACGAGCAGTACTTC. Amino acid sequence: CASSYSYTSRYYEQYF.

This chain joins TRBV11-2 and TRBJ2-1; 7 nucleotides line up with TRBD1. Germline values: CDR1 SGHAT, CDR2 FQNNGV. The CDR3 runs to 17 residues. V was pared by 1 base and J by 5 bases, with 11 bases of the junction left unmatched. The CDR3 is CASSLATRRQGDNEQFF. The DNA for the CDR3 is TGTGCCAGCAGCTTAGCAACGAGACGACAGGGAGACAATGAGCAGTTCTTC.